This T cell receptor beta chain was sequenced in a study of blood T cell repertoires in COVID-19. The CDR3 loop spans 14 amino acids. CDR1 GTSNPN and CDR2 SVGIG come from the germline V gene (reference sequence). V shed 0 bases and J 6 bases; nucleotides not matched to a gene: 7. Sequencing was performed with immunoSEQ multiplex PCR; in TCRdb, only in-frame clones are kept and a portion is missing. The sample shows roughly 250,000 clones, just under 85% of them seen only once. The TCR was taken from a woman aged 80 or over with acute or convalescent COVID-19. V usage is TRBV30 and J usage is TRBJ1-1, with 7 bases matching TRBD1. The specimen sequenced was peripheral blood. The CDR3 DNA follows: TGTGCCTGGAGTGTACTAGGGGGCTTGTCTGAAGCTTTCTTT. Translated, it gives CAWSVLGGLSEAFF.